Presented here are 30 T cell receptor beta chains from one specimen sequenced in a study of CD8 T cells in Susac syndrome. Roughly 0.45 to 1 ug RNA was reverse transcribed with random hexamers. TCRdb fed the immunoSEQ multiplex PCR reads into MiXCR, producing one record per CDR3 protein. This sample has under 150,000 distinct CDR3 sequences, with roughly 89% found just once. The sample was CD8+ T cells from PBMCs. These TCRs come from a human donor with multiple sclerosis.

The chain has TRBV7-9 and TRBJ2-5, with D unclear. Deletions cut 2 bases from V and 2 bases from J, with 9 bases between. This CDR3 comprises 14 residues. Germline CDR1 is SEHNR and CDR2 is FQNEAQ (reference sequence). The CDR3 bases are TGTGCCAGCAGCTTACTGGGTCCGCAAGAGACCCAGTACTTC. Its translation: CASSLLGPQETQYF.

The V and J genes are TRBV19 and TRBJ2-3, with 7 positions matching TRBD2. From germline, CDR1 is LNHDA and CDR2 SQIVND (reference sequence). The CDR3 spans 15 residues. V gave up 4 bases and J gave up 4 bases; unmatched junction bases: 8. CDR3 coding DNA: TGTGCCAGTAGTAAGACTAGCCTATCCTCAGATACGCAGTATTTT. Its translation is CASSKTSLSSDTQYF.

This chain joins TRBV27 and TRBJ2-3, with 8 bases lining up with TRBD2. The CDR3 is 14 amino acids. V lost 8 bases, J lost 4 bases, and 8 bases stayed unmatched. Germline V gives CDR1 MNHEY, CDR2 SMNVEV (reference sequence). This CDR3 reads CASGSRLASDTQYF. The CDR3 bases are TGTGCCAGCGGCTCTCGACTAGCGTCAGATACGCAGTATTTT.

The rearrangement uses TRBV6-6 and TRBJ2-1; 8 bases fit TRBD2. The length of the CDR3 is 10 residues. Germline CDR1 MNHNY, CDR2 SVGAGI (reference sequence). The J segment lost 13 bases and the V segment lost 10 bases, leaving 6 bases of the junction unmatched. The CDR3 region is CATLSGDQFF. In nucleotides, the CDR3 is TGTGCCACTCTTAGCGGGGACCAGTTCTTC.

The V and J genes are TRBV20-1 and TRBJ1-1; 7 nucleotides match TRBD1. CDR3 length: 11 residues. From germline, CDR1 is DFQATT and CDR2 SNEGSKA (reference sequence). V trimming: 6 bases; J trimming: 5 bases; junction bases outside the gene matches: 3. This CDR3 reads CSALTGTEAFF. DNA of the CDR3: TGCAGTGCCCTGACAGGGACTGAAGCTTTCTTT.

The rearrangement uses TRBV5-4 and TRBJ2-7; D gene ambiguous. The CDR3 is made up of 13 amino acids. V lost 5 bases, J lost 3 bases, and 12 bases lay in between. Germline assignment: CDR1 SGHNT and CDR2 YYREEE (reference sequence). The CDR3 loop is CASSHGPNYEQYF. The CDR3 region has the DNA TGTGCCAGCAGTCACGGGCCCAACTACGAGCAGTACTTC.

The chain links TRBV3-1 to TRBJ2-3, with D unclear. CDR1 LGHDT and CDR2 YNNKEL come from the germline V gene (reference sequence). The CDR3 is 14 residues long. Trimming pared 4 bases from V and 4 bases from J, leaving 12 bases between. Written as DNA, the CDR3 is TGTGCCAGCAGCCGAACTTCGAGTGCAGATACGCAGTATTTT. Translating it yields CASSRTSSADTQYF.

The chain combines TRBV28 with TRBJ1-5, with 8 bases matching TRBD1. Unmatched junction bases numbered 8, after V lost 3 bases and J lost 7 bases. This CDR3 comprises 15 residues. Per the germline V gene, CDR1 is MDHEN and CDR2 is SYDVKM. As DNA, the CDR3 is TGTGCCAGCAGTTTCGTTGGACAGGGTAGGCAGCCCCAGCATTTT. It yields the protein CASSFVGQGRQPQHF. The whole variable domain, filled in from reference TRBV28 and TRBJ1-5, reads DVKVTQSSRYLVKRTGEKVFLECVQDMDHENMFWYRQDPGLGLRLIYFSYDVKMKEKGDIPEGYSVSREKKERFSLILESASTNQTSMYLCASSFVGQGRQPQHFGDGTRLSIL.

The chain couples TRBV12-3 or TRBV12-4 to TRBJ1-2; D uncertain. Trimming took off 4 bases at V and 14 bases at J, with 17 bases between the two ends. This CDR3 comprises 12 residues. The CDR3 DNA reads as TGTGCCAGCAGTTCGGAGGCTGCCAGTGAAACCTTC. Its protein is CASSSEAASETF.

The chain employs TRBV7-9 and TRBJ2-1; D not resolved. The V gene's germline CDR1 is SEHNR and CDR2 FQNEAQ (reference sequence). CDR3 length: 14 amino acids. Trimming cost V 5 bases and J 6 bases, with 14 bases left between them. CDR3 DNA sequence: TGTGCCAGCAGCACCCCCCTCCTGGCCAATGAGCAGTTCTTC. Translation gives CASSTPLLANEQFF.

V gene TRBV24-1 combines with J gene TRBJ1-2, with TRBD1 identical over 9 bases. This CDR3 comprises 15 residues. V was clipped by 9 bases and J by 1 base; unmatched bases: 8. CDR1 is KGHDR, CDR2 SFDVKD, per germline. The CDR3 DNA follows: TGTGCCACCCGAGGACCGACAGGGGGTAACTATGGCTACACCTTC. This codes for CATRGPTGGNYGYTF.

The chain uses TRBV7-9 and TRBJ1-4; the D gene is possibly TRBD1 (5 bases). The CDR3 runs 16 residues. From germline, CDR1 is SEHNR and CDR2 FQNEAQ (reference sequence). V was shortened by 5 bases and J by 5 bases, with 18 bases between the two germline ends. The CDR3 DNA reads TGTGCCAGCAGCCCTCTCGTGGCAGGGCTCAATGAAAAACTGTTTTTT. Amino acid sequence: CASSPLVAGLNEKLFF. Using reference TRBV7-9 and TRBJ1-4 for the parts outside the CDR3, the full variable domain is DTGVSQNPRHKITKRGQNVTFRCDPISEHNRLYWYRQTLGQGPEFLTYFQNEAQLEKSRLLSDRFSAERPKGSFSTLEIQRTEQGDSAMYLCASSPLVAGLNEKLFFGSGTQLSVL.

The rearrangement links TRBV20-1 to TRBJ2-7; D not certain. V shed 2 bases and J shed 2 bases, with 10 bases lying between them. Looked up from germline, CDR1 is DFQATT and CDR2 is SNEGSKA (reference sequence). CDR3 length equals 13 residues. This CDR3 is CSARIRSAYEQYF. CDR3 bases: TGCAGTGCTAGAATCCGGTCCGCCTACGAGCAGTACTTC.

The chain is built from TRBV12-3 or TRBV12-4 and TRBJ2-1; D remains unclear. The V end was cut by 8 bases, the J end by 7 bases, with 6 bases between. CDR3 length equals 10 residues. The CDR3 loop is CASGFNEQFF. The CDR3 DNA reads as TGTGCCAGCGGATTTAATGAGCAGTTCTTC.

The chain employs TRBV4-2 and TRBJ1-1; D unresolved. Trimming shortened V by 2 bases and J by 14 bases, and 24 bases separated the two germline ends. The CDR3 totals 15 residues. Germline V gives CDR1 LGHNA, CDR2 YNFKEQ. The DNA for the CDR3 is TGTGCCAGCAGCCAATCTTCGGCGGCAGGTGGTGAATGGTTCTTT. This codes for CASSQSSAAGGEWFF.

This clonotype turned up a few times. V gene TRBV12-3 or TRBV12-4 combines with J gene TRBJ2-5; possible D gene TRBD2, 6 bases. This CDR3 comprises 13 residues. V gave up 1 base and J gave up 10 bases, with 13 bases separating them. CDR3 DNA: TGTGCCAGCAGTTTAGGGTGGGCGGGGAGCCAGTACTTC. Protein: CASSLGWAGSQYF.

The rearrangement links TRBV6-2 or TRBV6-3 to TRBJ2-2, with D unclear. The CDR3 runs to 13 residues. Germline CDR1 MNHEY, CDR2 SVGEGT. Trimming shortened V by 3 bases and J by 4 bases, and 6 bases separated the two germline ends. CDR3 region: CASSYPGTGELFF. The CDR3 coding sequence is TGTGCCAGCAGTTATCCGGGCACCGGGGAGCTGTTTTTT.

CDR3 DNA sequence: TGTGCCAGCAGCTCACGGGACAAACACACTGAAGCTTTCTTT. It codes for CASSSRDKHTEAFF. This chain uses TRBV11-3 with TRBJ1-1; D perhaps matches TRBD1 (6 bases). V lost 4 bases and J lost 3, with 12 bases in between. The CDR3 covers 14 residues. Per germline, CDR1 SGHNT and CDR2 YENEEA.

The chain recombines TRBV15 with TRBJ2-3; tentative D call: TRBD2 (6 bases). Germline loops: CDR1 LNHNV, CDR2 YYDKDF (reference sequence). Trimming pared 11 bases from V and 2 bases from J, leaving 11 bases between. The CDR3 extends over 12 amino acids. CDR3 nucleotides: TGTGCCGCCGGGGGATTCACAGATACGCAGTATTTT. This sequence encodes CAAGGFTDTQYF.

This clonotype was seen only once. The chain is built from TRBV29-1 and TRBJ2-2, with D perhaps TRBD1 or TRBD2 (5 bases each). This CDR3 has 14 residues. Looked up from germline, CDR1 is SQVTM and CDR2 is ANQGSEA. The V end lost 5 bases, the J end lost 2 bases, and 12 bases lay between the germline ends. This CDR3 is CSVSGTKNTGELFF. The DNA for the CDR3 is TGCAGCGTTTCCGGGACGAAAAACACCGGGGAGCTGTTTTTT.

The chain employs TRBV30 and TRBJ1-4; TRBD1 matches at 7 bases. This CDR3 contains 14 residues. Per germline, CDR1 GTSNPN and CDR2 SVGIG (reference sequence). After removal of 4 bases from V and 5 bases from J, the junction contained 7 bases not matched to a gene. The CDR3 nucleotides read TGTGCCTGGACCTCCGGGACAGTGAATGAAAAACTGTTTTTT. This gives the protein CAWTSGTVNEKLFF.

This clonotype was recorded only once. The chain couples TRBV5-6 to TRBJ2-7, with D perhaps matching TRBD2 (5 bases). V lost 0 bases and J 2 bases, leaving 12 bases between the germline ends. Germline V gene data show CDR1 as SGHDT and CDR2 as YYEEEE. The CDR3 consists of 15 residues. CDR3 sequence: CASSLAMEETYEQYF. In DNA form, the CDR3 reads TGTGCCAGCAGCTTGGCCATGGAGGAAACCTACGAGCAGTACTTC. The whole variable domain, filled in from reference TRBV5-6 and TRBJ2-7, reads DAGVTQSPTHLIKTRGQQVTLRCSPKSGHDTVSWYQQALGQGPQFIFQYYEEEERQRGNFPDRFSGHQFPNYSSELNVNALLLGDSALYLCASSLAMEETYEQYFGPGTRLTVT.

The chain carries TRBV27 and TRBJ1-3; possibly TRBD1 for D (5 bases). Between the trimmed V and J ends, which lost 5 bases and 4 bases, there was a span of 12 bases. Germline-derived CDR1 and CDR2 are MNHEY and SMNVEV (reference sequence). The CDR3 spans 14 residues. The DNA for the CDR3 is TGTGCCAGCAGTAGGGGCGACACGGGAAACACCATATATTTT. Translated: CASSRGDTGNTIYF.

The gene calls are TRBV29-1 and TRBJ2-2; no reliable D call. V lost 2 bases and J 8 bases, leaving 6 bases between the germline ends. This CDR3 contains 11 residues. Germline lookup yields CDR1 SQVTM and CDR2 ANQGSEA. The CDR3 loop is CSVELLGELFF. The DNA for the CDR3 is TGCAGCGTTGAACTGTTGGGGGAGCTGTTTTTT.

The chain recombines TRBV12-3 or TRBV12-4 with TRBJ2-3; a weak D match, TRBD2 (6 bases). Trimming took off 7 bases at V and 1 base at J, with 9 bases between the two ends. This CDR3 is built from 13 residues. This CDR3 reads CASTGGGTDTQYF. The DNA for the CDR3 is TGTGCCAGCACTGGCGGGGGCACAGATACGCAGTATTTT.

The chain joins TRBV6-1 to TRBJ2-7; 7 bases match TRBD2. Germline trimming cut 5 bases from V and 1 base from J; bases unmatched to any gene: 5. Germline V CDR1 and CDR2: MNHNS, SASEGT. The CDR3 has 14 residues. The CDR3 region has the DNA TGTGCCAGCAGTCCGCGGGGGTTTTCCTACGAGCAGTACTTC. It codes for CASSPRGFSYEQYF.

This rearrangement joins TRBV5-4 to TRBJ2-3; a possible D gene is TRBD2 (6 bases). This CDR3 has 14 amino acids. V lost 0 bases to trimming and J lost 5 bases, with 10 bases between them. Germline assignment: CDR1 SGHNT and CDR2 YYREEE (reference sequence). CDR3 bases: TGTGCCAGCAGCTTGGGCCTAGCGCAAGATACGCAGTATTTT. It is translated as CASSLGLAQDTQYF.

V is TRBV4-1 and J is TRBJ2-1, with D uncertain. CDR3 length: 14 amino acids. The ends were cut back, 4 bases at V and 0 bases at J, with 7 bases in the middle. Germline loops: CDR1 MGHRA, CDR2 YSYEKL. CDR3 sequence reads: CASSLSTSYNEQFF. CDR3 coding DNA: TGCGCCAGCAGCCTGTCCACCTCCTACAATGAGCAGTTCTTC.

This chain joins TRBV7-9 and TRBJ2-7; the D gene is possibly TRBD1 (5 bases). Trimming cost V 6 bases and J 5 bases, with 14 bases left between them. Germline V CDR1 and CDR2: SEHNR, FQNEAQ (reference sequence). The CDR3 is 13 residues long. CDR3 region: CASRQGEYDEQYF. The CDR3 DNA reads TGTGCCAGCAGGCAGGGTGAATACGACGAGCAGTACTTC.

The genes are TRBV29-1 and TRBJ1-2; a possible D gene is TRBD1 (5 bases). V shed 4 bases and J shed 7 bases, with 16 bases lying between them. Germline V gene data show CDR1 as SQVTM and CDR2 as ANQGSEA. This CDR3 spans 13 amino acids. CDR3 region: CSVGGTGVTGYTF. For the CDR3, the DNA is TGCAGCGTTGGTGGGACGGGGGTAACTGGCTACACCTTC. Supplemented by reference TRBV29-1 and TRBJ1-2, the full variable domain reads SAVISQKPSRDICQRGTSLTIQCQVDSQVTMMFWYRQQPGQSLTLIATANQGSEATYESGFVIDKFPISRPNLTFSTLTVSNMSPEDSSIYLCSVGGTGVTGYTFGSGTRLTVV.